The clone carrying this T cell receptor (beta chain) was counted a few times. The sample belongs to a study of response to subunit inactivated influenza vaccine. Per germline, CDR1 MNHEY and CDR2 SVGEGT. Between the trimmed V and J ends, which lost 6 bases and 2 bases, there was a span of 12 bases. The CDR3 length is 14 residues. TCRdb itself ran the RT-PCR reads through MiXCR, one entry per CDR3 protein. The profile covers 430,000 or so distinct CDR3 sequences, with 9.5% to 12% appearing a single time and roughly 12% taken by the ten largest. The chain uses TRBV6-2 or TRBV6-3 and TRBJ2-3; no definite D call. The clonotype was recovered from a man aged 50 to 60 who received an inactivated influenza vaccine. Here the sequenced sample was PBMCs from blood, taken 35 to 45 days after vaccination. The CDR3 DNA sequence: TGTGCCAGCAGAACCGGGCCTAACACAGATACGCAGTATTTT. Encoded protein: CASRTGPNTDTQYF.